This TCR beta chain was captured in a study of patients and donors after allogeneic stem cell transplantation. From the RT-PCR reads, TCRdb called clonotypes with MiXCR, one entry per CDR3 protein. The sample contains about 960,000 distinct CDR3 sequences, roughly 18% of which appear only once. The sequence was obtained from a human donor who was either an allogeneic HSCT recipient or a stem cell or donor lymphocyte infusion donor (not recorded which). It is not recorded whose cells these are; they may come from a transplant donor. Material: blood, either unsorted or a sorted T cell fraction (not recorded which).

The CDR3 is CASSQDGAGSQETQYF. The CDR3 nucleotides read TGCGCCAGCAGCCAAGATGGGGCGGGTTCACAAGAGACCCAGTACTTC. This chain joins TRBV4-1 and TRBJ2-5; D possibly matches TRBD1 or TRBD2 (5 bases each). The germline CDR1 and CDR2 sequences are MGHRA and YSYEKL. V gave up 0 bases and J gave up 2 bases, with 13 bases separating them. The CDR3 sequence is 16 residues long.